This TCR beta chain was captured in a study of PD-L1 blockade in urothelial cancer. At the level of the study: Prior regimens of chemotherapy numbered 0 to 3 per patient. Blood samples had a median of around 150,000 T cells.

The table came from immunoSEQ multiplex PCR; TCRdb's copy has only in-frame clones and leaves some out. Of more than 30,000 clones in the sample, roughly 91% were seen once. The V gene's germline CDR1 is SNHLY and CDR2 FYNNEI. The CDR3 contains 14 residues. Trimming took 6 bases from V and 1 from J; bases not matched to a gene: 2. Patients' cancers were locally advanced or metastatic urothelial carcinomas. The sequencing used PBMCs, collected around atezolizumab (anti-PD-L1) treatment. The rearrangement links TRBV2 to TRBJ2-3; TRBD2 matches at 9 bases. The TCR comes from a man aged 55 to 70 with urothelial cancer. CDR3 amino acids: CASRREGGTDTQYF. The CDR3 DNA is TGTGCCAGCAGGCGGGAGGGCGGCACAGATACGCAGTATTTT.